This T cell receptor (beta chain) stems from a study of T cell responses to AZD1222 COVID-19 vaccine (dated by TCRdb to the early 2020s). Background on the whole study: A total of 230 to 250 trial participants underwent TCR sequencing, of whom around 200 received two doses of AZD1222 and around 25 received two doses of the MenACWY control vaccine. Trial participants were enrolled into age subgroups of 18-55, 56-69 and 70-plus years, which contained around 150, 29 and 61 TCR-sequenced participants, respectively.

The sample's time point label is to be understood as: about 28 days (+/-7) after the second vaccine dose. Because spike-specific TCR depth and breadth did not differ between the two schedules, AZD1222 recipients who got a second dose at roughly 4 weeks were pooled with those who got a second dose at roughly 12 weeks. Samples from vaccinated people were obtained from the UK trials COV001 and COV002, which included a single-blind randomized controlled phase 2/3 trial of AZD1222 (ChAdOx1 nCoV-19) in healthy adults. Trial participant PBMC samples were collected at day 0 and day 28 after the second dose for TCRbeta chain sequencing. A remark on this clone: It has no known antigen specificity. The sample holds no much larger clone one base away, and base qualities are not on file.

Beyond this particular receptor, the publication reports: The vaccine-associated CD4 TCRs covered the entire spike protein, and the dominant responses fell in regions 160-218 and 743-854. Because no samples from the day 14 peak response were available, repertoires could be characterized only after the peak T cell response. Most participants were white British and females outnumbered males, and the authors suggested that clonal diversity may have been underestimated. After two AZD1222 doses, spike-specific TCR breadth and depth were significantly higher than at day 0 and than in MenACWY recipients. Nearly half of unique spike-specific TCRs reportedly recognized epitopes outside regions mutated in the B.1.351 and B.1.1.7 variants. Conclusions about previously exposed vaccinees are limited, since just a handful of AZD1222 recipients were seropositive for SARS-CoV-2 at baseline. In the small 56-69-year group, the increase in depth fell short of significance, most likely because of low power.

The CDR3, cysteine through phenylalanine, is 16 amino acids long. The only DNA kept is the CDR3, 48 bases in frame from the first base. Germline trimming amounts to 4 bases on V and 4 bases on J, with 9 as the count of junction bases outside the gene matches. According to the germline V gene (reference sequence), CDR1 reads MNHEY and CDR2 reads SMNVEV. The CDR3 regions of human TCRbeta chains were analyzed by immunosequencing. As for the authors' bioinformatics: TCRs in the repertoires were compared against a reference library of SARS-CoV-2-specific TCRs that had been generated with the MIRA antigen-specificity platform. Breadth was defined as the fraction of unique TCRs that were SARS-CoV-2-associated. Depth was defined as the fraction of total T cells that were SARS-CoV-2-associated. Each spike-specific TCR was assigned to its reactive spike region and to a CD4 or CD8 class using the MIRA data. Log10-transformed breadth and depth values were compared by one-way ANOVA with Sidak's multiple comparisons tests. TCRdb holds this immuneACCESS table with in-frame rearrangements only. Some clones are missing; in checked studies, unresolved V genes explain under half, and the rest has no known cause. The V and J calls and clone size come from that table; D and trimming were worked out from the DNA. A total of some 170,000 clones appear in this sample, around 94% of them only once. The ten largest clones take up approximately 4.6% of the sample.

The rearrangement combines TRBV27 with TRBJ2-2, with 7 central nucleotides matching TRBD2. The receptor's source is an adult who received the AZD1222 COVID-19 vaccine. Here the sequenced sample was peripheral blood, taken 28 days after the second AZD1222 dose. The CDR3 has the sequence CASSSPGTKITGELFF. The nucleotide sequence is TGTGCCAGCAGTTCACCCGGGACTAAGATCACCGGGGAGCTGTTTTTT.